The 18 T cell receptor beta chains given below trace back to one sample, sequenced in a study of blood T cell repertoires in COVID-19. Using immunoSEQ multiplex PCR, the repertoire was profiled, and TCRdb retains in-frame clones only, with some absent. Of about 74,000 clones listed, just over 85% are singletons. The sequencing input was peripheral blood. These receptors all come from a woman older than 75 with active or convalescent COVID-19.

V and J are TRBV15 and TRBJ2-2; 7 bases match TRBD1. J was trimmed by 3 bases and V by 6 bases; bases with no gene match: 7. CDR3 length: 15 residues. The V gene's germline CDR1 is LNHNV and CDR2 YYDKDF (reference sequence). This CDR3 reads CATRGGPGDTGELFF. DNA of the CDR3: TGTGCCACCAGAGGGGGCCCGGGTGACACCGGGGAGCTGTTTTTT.

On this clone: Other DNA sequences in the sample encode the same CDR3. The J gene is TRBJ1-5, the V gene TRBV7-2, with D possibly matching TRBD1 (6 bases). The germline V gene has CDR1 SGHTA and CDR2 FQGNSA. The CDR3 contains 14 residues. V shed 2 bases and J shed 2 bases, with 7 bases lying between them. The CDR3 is CASSLRQGNQPQHF. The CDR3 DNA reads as TGTGCCAGCAGCTTAAGACAGGGCAATCAGCCCCAGCATTTT.

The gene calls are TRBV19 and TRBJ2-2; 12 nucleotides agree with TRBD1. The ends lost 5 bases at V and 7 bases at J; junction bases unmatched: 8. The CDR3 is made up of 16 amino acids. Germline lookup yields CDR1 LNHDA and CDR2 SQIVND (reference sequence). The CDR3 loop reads CASSQGQGAGIGELFF. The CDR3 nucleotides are TGTGCCAGTAGTCAGGGACAGGGGGCTGGCATCGGGGAGCTGTTTTTT. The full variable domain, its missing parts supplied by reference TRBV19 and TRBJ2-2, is DGGITQSPKYLFRKEGQNVTLSCEQNLNHDAMYWYRQDPGQGLRLIYYSQIVNDFQKGDIAEGYSVSREKKESFPLTVTSAQKNPTAFYLCASSQGQGAGIGELFFGEGSRLTVL.

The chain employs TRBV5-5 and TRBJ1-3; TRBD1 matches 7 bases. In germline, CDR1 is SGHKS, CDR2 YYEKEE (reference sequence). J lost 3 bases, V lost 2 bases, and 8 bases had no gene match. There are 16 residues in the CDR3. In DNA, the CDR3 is TGTGCCAGCAGCTTAGGACCAGGGGGAGGTGGAAACACCATATATTTT. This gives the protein CASSLGPGGGGNTIYF.

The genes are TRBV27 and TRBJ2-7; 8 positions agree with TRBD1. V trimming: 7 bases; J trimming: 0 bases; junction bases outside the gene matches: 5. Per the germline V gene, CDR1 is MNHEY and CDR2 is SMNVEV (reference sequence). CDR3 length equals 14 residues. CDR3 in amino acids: CASTGQDNSYEQYF. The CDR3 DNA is TGTGCCAGCACGGGACAGGACAACTCCTACGAGCAGTACTTC.

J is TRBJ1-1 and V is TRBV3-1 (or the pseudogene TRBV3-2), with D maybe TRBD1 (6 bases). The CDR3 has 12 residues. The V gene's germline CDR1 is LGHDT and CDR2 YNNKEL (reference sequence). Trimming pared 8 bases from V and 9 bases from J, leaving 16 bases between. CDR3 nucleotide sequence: TGTGCCAGCGTGGACAGCACCACGCAAGCTTTCTTT. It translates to CASVDSTTQAFF.

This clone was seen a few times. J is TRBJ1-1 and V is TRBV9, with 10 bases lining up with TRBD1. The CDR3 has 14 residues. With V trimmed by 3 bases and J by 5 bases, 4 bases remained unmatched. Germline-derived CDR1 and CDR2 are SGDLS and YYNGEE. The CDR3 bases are TGTGCCAGCAGCGGGGGACAGGGGAGAACTGAAGCTTTCTTT. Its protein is CASSGGQGRTEAFF.

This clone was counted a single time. CDR3 residues: CASPTESNQPQHF. The CDR3, as DNA: TGTGCCAGCCCGACAGAGAGCAATCAGCCCCAGCATTTT. The gene calls are TRBV21-1 and TRBJ1-5; the tabulated D call, TRBD1, remains unverified against the DNA. TRBV21-1 is a documented pseudogene. The CDR3 is 13 amino acids.

The CDR3 loop is CSVESQDESLSSYEQYF. The CDR3 DNA sequence: TGCAGCGTTGAATCCCAGGATGAGAGCCTTAGCTCCTACGAGCAGTACTTC. The J gene is TRBJ2-7, the V gene TRBV29-1; D call uncertain. Germline CDR1 reads SQVTM; CDR2 reads ANQGSEA. The ends were cut back, 2 bases at V and 0 bases at J, with 20 bases in the middle. CDR3 size: 17 residues.

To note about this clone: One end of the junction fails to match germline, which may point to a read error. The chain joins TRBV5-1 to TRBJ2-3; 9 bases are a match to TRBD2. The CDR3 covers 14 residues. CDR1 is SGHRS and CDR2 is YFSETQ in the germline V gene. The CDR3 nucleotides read TGCGCCAGCAGCTTCGGGACTAGCAAAGATACGCAGTATTTT. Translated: CASSFGTSKDTQYF.

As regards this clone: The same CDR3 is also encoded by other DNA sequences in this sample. The CDR3 bases are TGCGCCAGCAGCGGAGGGCGGCTGAACACTGAAGCTTTCTTT. It specifies CASSGGRLNTEAFF. The chain employs TRBV5-1 and TRBJ1-1, with D unresolved. V gave up 4 bases and J gave up 0 bases, with 10 bases separating them. CDR3 length equals 14 residues. The germline V gene encodes CDR1 SGHRS and CDR2 YFSETQ. Based on the CDR3 plus reference TRBV5-1 and TRBJ1-1, the full variable domain is KAGVTQTPRYLIKTRGQQVTLSCSPISGHRSVSWYQQTPGQGLQFLFEYFSETQRNKGNFPGRFSGRQFSNSRSEMNVSTLELGDSALYLCASSGGRLNTEAFFGQGTRLTVV.

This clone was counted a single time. In DNA, the CDR3 is TGTGCCAGCAGCTTACAGGCATCAGGGGGCTACACCTTC. This sequence encodes CASSLQASGGYTF. The chain carries TRBV7-9 and TRBJ1-2; perhaps TRBD1 as D (5 bases). This CDR3 has 13 residues. Germline loops: CDR1 SEHNR, CDR2 FQNEAQ (reference sequence). V was clipped by 2 bases and J by 8 bases, with 12 bases between them.

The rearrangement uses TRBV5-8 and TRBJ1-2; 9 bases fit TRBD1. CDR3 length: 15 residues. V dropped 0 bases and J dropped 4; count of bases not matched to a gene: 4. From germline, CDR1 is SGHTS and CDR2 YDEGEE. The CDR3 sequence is CASSLDRGRGYGYTF. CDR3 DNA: TGTGCCAGCAGCTTGGACAGGGGGCGAGGCTATGGCTACACCTTC.

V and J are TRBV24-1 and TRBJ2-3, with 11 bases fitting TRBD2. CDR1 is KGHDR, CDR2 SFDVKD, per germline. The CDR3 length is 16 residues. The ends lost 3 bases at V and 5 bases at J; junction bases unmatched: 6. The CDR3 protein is CATSDRLAGNLDTQYF. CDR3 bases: TGTGCCACCAGTGATCGACTAGCGGGAAATTTAGATACGCAGTATTTT.

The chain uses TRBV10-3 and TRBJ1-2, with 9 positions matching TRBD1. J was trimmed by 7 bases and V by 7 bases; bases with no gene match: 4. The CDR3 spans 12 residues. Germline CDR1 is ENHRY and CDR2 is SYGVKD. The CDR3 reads CAITGTGPGYTF. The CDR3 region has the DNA TGTGCCATCACCGGGACAGGGCCTGGCTACACCTTC.

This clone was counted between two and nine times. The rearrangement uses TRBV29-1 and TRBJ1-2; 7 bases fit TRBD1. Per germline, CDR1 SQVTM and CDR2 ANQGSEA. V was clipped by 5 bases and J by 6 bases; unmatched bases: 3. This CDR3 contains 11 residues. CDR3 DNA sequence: TGCAGCGTTAATACAGGGGATGGCTACACCTTC. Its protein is CSVNTGDGYTF. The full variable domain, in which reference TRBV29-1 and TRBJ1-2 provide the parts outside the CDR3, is SAVISQKPSRDICQRGTSLTIQCQVDSQVTMMFWYRQQPGQSLTLIATANQGSEATYESGFVIDKFPISRPNLTFSTLTVSNMSPEDSSIYLCSVNTGDGYTFGSGTRLTVV.

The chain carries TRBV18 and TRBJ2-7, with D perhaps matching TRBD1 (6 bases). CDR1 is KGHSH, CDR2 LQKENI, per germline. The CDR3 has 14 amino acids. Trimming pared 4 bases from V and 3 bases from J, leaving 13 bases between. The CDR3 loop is CASSQQQGGYEQYF. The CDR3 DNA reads TGTGCCAGCTCACAACAACAGGGTGGCTACGAGCAGTACTTC.

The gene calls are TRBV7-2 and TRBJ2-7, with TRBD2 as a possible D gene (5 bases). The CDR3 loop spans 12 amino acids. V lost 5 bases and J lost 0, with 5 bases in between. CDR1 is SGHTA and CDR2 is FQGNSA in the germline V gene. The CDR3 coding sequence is TGTGCCAGCAGCACTAGCTCCTACGAGCAGTACTTC. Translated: CASSTSSYEQYF.